In this sample, the clone carrying this T cell receptor beta chain turned up a few times. The antigen remains unidentified. The sample belongs to a study of T cell repertoires in cytomegalovirus infection. Study context: Indicated by public TCR beta signatures were CMV infection and matching HLA type. Points from the study as a whole: CMV-specific TCR beta clonotypes restricted by HLA-C were the ones dominating the ex vivo response.

MiXCR, run by TCRdb on the reads, gives a single entry per CDR3 protein. The table includes about 830,000 distinct CDR3 sequences, approximately 30% detected once. Germline V CDR1 and CDR2: ENHRY, SYGVKD. V shed 2 bases and J shed 3 bases, with 13 bases lying between them. The CDR3 covers 15 residues. The starting material was cultured CD8+ T cells from PBMCs, obtained from culture after CMV antigen stimulation. This clonotype was sampled from a human donor in good health (CMV status not recorded). Some clones in this sample may be carry-over from other donors' samples. The chain couples TRBV10-3 to TRBJ1-2, with TRBD1 as a possible D gene (5 bases). The chain's CDR3 is CAISEPEGTDYGYTF. CDR3 nucleotides: TGTGCCATCAGTGAGCCAGAAGGGACTGACTATGGCTACACCTTC.